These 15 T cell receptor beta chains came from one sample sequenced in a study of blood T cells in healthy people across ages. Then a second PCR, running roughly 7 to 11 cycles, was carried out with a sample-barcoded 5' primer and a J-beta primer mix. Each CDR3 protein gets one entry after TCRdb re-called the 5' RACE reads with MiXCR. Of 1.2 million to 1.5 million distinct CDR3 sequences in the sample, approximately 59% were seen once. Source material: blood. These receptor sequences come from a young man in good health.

Here the CDR3 DNA reads TGTGCCAGCAGTGCCGGACTAGCGGGCTCTTCCTACGAGCAGTACTTC. As protein: CASSAGLAGSSYEQYF. V is TRBV2 and J is TRBJ2-7; 11 nucleotides agree with TRBD2. V shed 4 bases, J shed 1 base, and the junction held 6 bases outside the gene matches. Germline-derived CDR1 and CDR2 are SNHLY and FYNNEI. The CDR3 is made up of 16 amino acids.

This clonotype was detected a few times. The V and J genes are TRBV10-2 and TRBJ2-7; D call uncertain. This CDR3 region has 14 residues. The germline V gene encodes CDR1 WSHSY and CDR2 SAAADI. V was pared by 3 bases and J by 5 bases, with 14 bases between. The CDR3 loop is CASSDFESANEQYF. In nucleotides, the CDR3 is TGCGCCAGCAGTGACTTCGAATCAGCGAACGAGCAGTACTTC.

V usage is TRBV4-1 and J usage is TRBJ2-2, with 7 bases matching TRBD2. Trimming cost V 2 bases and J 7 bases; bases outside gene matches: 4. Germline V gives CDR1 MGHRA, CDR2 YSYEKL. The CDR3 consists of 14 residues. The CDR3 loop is CASSQSGGGGELFF. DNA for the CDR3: TGCGCCAGCAGCCAAAGCGGCGGGGGCGGGGAGCTGTTTTTT.

The CDR3 sequence is CSATPPLAGDSYEQYF. The CDR3 DNA sequence: TGCAGTGCCACCCCTCCACTAGCGGGGGACTCCTACGAGCAGTACTTC. The chain couples TRBV20-1 to TRBJ2-7, with 11 bases matching TRBD2. Losses at the gene ends were 6 bases for V and 0 bases for J; bases not matched to a gene: 10. This CDR3 spans 16 amino acids. CDR1 DFQATT and CDR2 SNEGSKA come from the germline V gene (reference sequence).

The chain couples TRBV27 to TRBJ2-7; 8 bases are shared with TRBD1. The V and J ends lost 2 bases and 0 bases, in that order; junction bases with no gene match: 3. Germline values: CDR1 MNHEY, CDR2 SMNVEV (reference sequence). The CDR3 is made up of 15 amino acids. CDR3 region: CASSLLGQASYEQYF. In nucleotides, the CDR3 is TGTGCCAGCAGTTTACTGGGACAGGCCTCCTACGAGCAGTACTTC.

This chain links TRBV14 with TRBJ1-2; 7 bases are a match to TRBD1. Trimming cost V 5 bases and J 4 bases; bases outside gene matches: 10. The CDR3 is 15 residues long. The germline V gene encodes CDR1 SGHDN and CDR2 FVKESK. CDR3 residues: CASSNRAQGGYGYTF. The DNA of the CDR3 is TGTGCCAGCAGCAACCGGGCCCAGGGGGGCTATGGCTACACCTTC.

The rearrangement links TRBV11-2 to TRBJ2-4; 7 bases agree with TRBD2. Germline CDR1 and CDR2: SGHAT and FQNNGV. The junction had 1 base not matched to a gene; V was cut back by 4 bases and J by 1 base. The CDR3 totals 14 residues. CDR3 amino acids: CASSWEGAKNIQYF. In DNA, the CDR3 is TGTGCCAGCAGCTGGGAGGGGGCCAAAAACATTCAGTACTTC. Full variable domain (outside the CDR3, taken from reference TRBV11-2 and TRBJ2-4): EAGVAQSPRYKIIEKRQSVAFWCNPISGHATLYWYQQILGQGPKLLIQFQNNGVVDDSQLPKDRFSAERLKGVDSTLKIQPAKLEDSAVYLCASSWEGAKNIQYFGAGTRLSVL.

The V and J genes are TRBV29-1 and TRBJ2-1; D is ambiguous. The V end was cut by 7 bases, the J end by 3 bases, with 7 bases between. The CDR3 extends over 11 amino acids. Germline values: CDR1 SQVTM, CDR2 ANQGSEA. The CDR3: CSGGIYNEQFF. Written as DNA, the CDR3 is TGCAGCGGTGGGATCTACAATGAGCAGTTCTTC.

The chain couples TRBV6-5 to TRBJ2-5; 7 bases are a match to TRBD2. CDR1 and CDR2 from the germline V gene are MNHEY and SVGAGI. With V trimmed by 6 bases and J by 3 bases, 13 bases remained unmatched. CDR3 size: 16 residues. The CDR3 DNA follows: TGTGCCAGCAGGAAAAGACTAGCCCACCAGGAAGAGACCCAGTACTTC. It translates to CASRKRLAHQEETQYF.

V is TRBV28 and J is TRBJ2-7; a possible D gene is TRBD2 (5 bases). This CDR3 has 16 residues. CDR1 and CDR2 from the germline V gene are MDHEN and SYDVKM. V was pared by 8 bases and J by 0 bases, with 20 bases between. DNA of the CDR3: TGTGCCAGCCTCCGCCCAGGACTGGCCAACTCCTACGAGCAGTACTTC. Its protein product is CASLRPGLANSYEQYF.

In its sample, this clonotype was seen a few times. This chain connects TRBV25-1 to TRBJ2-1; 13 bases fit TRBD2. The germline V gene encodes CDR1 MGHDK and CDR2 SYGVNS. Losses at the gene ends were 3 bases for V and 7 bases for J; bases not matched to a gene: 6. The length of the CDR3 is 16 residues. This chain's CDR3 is CASSERTSGGWNEQFF. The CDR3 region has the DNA TGTGCCAGCAGTGAGCGGACTAGCGGGGGATGGAATGAGCAGTTCTTC.

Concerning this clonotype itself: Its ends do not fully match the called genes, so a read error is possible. The chain's CDR3 is CAIRDPGTVNEKLFF. In DNA, the CDR3 is TGTGCCATCAGGGATCCCGGGACGGTTAATGAAAAATTGTTTTTT. The rearrangement uses TRBV10-3 and TRBJ1-4; D is possibly TRBD1 (5 bases). CDR3 length: 15 residues. The germline CDR1 and CDR2 sequences are ENHRY and SYGVKD.

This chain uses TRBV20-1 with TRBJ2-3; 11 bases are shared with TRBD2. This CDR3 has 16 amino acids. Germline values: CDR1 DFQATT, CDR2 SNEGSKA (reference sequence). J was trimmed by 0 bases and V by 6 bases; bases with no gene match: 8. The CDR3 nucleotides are TGCAGTGCCCTTCCTTTAGCGGGGGGGAGCACAGATACGCAGTATTTT. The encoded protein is CSALPLAGGSTDTQYF.

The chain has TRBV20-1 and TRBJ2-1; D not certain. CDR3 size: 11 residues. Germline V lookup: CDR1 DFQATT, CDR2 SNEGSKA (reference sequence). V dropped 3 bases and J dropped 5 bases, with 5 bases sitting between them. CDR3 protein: CSASTNNEQFF. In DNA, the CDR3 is TGCAGTGCTAGCACGAACAATGAGCAGTTCTTC.

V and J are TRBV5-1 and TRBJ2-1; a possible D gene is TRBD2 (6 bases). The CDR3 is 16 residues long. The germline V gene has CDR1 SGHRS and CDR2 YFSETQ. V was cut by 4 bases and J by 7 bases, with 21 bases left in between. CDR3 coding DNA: TGCGCCAGCAGCGCCGGCGGTCAACTAGCAAGGAATGAGCAGTTCTTC. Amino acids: CASSAGGQLARNEQFF.